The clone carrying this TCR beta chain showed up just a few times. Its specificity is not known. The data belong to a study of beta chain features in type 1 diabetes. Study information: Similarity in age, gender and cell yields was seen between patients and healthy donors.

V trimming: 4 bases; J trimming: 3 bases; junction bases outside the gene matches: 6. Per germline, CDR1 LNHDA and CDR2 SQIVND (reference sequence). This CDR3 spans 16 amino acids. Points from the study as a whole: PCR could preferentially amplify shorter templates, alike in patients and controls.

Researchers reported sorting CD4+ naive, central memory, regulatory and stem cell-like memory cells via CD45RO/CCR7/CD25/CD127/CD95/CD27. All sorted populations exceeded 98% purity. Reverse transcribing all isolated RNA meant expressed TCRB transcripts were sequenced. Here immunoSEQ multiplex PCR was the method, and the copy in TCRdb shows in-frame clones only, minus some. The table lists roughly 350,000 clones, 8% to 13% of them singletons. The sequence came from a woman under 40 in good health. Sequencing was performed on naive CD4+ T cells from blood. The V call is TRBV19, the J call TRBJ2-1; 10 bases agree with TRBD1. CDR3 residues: CASSNRTGGLYNEQFF. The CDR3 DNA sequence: TGTGCCAGTAGTAACCGGACAGGGGGACTCTACAATGAGCAGTTCTTC.